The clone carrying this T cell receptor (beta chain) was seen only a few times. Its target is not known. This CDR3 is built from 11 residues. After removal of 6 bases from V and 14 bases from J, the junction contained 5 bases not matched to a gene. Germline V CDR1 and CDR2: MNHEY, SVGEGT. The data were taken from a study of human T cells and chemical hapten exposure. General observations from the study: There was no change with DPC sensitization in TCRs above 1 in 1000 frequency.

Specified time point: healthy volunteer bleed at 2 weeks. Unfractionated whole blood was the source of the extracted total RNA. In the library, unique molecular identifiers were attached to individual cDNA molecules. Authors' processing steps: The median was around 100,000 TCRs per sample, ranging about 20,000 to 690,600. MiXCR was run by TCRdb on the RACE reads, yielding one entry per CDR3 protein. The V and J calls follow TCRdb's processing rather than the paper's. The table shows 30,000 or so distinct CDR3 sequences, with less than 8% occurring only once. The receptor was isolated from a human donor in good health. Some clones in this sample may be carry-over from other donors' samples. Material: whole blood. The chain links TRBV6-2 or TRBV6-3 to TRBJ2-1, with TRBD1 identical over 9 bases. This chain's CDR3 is CASRRRDREFF. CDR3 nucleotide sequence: TGTGCCAGCAGGCGACGGGACAGGGAGTTCTTC.